Reported below is one T cell receptor (beta chain). This entry belongs to a study of T cell changes during pregnancy in multiple sclerosis. This table comes from immunoSEQ multiplex PCR, and its TCRdb copy is limited to in-frame clones, with some not included. The sample lists just under 65,000 clones; 90% to 95% were seen once. The germline V gene has CDR1 LGHNA and CDR2 YSLEER. The V end was cut by 4 bases, the J end by 1 base, with 7 bases between. CDR3 length equals 13 residues. The TCR originated in a female donor in good health, enrolled as a control in a pregnancy study. Sequences were derived from peripheral blood, sampled after pregnancy. The V gene is TRBV4-3, the J gene TRBJ1-1; D not certain. This chain's CDR3 is CASSPTGNTEAFF. The CDR3 region has the DNA TGCGCCAGCAGCCCCACGGGGAACACTGAAGCTTTCTTT.